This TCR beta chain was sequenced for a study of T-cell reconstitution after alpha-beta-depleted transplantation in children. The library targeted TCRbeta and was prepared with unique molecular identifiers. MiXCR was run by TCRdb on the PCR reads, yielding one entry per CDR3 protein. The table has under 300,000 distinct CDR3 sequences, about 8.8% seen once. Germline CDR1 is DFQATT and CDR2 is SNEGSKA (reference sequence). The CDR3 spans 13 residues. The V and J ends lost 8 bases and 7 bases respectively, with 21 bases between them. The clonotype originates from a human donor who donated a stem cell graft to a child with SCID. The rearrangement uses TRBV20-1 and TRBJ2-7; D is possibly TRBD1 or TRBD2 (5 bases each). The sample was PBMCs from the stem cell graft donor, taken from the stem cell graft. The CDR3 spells CSPSGTAVVEQYF. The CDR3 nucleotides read TGCAGTCCTTCCGGGACGGCCGTCGTAGAGCAGTACTTC.